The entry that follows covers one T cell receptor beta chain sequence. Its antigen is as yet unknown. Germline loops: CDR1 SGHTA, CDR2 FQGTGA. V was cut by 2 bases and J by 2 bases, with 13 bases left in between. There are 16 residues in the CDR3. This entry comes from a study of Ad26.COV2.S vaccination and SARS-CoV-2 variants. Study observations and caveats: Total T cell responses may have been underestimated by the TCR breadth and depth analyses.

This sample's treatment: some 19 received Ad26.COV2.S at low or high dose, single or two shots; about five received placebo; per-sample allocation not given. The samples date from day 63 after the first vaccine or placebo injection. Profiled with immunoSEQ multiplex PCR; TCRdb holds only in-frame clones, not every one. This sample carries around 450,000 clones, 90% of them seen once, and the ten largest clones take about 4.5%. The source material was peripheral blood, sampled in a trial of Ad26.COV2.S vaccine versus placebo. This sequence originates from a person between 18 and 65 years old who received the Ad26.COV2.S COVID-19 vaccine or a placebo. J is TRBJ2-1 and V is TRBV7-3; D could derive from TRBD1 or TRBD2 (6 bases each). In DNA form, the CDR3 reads TGTGCCAGCAGCTTAGATAGGGGGGCCGCCTACAATGAGCAGTTCTTC. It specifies CASSLDRGAAYNEQFF.